These 2 T cell receptor beta chains were sequenced from one sample in a study of cytomegalovirus exposure and HLA in healthy donors. Primers included in the PCR were 60 Vbeta and 13 Jbeta primers. Data came from immunoSEQ multiplex PCR; TCRdb stores just in-frame clones and leaves some out. Here the sample spans 200,000 to 250,000 clones, around 77% being singletons. Sequencing was done on a sample of PBMCs. All receptors derive from a woman between 25 and 40 years old in good health and CMV-seronegative.

In its sample, this clone was seen a few times. The chain is built from TRBV7-6 and TRBJ2-7; tentative D call: TRBD2 (6 bases). The CDR3 has 14 amino acids. Germline V gene sequence: CDR1 SGHVS, CDR2 FNYEAQ. Between the trimmed V and J ends, which lost 4 bases and 1 base, there was a span of 11 bases. CDR3 sequence: CASSSGTGSYEQYF. The DNA for the CDR3 is TGTGCCAGCAGCTCCGGGACTGGATCCTACGAGCAGTACTTC.

DNA for the CDR3: TGTGCCAGCAGCTTAGCGGGGCACGGCGGCTACACCTTC. It is translated as CASSLAGHGGYTF. The genes are TRBV7-9 and TRBJ1-2, with D possibly matching TRBD1 (5 bases). The CDR3 sequence is 13 residues long. Germline V gives CDR1 SEHNR, CDR2 FQNEAQ (reference sequence). V was shortened by 0 bases and J by 8 bases, with 10 bases between the two germline ends.